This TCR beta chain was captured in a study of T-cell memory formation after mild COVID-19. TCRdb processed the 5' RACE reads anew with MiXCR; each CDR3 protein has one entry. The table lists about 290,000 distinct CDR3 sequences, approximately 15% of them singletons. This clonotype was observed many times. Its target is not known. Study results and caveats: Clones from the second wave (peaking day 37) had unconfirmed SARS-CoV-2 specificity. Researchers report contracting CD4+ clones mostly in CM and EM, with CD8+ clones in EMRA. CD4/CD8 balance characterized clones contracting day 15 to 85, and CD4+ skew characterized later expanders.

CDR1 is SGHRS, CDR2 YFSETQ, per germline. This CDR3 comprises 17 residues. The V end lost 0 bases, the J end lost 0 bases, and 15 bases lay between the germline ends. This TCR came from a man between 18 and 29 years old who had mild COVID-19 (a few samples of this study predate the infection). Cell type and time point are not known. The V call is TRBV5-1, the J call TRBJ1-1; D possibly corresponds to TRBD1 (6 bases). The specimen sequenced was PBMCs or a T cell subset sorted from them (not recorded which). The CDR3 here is CASSLALAGAMNTEAFF. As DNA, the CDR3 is TGCGCCAGCAGCTTGGCCCTGGCAGGGGCCATGAACACTGAAGCTTTCTTT.